This is a list of T cell receptor beta chains from one sample in a study of blood T cell repertoires in COVID-19. This table comes from immunoSEQ multiplex PCR, and its TCRdb copy is limited to in-frame clones, with some not included. The sample has around 270,000 clones; around 89% are singletons. What was sequenced was peripheral blood. These receptor sequences come from a man in his forties with acute or convalescent COVID-19. Each CDR3 is given with its conserved first and last residue. Fields, in order: V gene, D gene, clone size, J gene, CDR3 DNA, CDR3 protein. A D gene is named only where the DNA matches it firmly. Size is stated for part of the rows, as once, few or many counts, or as a class when the clone is expanded.

V: TRBV30; D: TRBD1; size: once; J: TRBJ1-2; DNA: TGTGCCTGGAGTGTGGGGACAGGGGGCCTAAACTATGGCTACACCTTC; CDR3: CAWSVGTGGLNYGYTF
V: TRBV29-1; D: .; size: .; J: TRBJ1-1; DNA: TGCAGCGTTGAATCAGGGGTTGCTGAAGCTTTCTTT; CDR3: CSVESGVAEAFF
V: TRBV7-2; D: .; size: .; J: TRBJ2-2; DNA: TGTGCCAGCAGCCCCCCTAAAAGGGGAAACACCGGGGAGCTGTTTTTT; CDR3: CASSPPKRGNTGELFF
V: TRBV5-4; D: TRBD1; size: .; J: TRBJ2-1; DNA: TGTGCCAGCAGCCCCCCAGGGGGTCGGACAAATGAGCAGTTCTTC; CDR3: CASSPPGGRTNEQFF
V: TRBV2; D: .; size: .; J: TRBJ2-3; DNA: TGTGCCAGCAGGGTAAGACTGTCTAGCACAGATACGCAGTATTTT; CDR3: CASRVRLSSTDTQYF
V: TRBV5-6; D: TRBD1; size: .; J: TRBJ2-3; DNA: TGTGCCAGCAGCTTATACAGGGGGTTCAATGTGGATACGCAGTATTTT; CDR3: CASSLYRGFNVDTQYF
V: TRBV10-1; D: .; size: once; J: TRBJ1-5; DNA: TGCGCCAGCCCGCCGGAGGTTGATCAGCCCCAGCATTTT; CDR3: CASPPEVDQPQHF
V: TRBV24-1; D: .; size: .; J: TRBJ2-2; DNA: TGTGCCACCGCGACAAGGGGCGGCGCCGGGGAGCTGTTTTTT; CDR3: CATATRGGAGELFF
V: TRBV29-1; D: .; size: .; J: TRBJ1-3; DNA: TGCAGCGTAGCAGCCTCGGAGGGAAACACCATATATTTT; CDR3: CSVAASEGNTIYF
V: TRBV6-5; D: .; size: few; J: TRBJ1-6; DNA: TGTGCCAGCAGTCACAGAAATTCACCCCTCCACTTT; CDR3: CASSHRNSPLHF
V: TRBV11-2; D: TRBD1; size: .; J: TRBJ2-7; DNA: TGTGCCAGCACTAGGACAGGGGTAAACGAGCAGTACTTC; CDR3: CASTRTGVNEQYF
V: TRBV30; D: TRBD2; size: .; J: TRBJ2-1; DNA: TGTGCCTGGAGTGTAATGTGGGCGGGGGGGTTCAATGAGCAGTTCTTC; CDR3: CAWSVMWAGGFNEQFF
V: TRBV7-2; D: .; size: .; J: TRBJ2-2; DNA: TGTGCCAGCAGCTTAACGCGCGGGACCCCCAGCACCGGGGAGCTGTTTTTT; CDR3: CASSLTRGTPSTGELFF
V: TRBV5-4; D: .; size: .; J: TRBJ1-2; DNA: TGTGCCAGCAGCTTTCGTGGTCAGGGGATCTATGGCTACACCTTC; CDR3: CASSFRGQGIYGYTF
V: TRBV5-6; D: .; size: .; J: TRBJ1-4; DNA: TGTGCCAGCAGCTCCAGAGGAGGGGCGGACGAAAAACTGTTTTTT; CDR3: CASSSRGGADEKLFF
V: TRBV6-5; D: .; size: .; J: TRBJ2-7; DNA: TGTGCCAGCAGTTACCCGGGGTCCTACGAGCAGTACTTC; CDR3: CASSYPGSYEQYF
V: TRBV3-1/TRBV3-2; D: TRBD2; size: once; J: TRBJ2-4; DNA: TGTGCCAGCAGTCAGCGGGACGGACTAAACATTCAGTACTTC; CDR3: CASSQRDGLNIQYF
V: TRBV30; D: TRBD1; size: .; J: TRBJ2-1; DNA: TGTGCCTGGAGCGAGGACAGGGGTTCCTACAATGAGCAGTTCTTC; CDR3: CAWSEDRGSYNEQFF
V: TRBV18; D: .; size: .; J: TRBJ2-4; DNA: TGTGCCAGCTCACCATATTCAGGGGCCAAAAACATTCAGTACTTC; CDR3: CASSPYSGAKNIQYF
V: TRBV11-1; D: .; size: few; J: TRBJ1-1; DNA: TGTGCCAGCAGCTTCCGTGGAGCCTCCCCACGCACTGAAGCTTTCTTT; CDR3: CASSFRGASPRTEAFF
V: TRBV7-8; D: TRBD1; size: .; J: TRBJ1-1; DNA: TGTGCCAGCAGCTTAGGGATGGACAGGGAGGGCGCTTTCTTT; CDR3: CASSLGMDREGAFF
V: TRBV5-1; D: .; size: .; J: TRBJ2-2; DNA: TGCGCCAGCAGCTTCCAGGGACACCCTAACACCGGGGAGCTGTTTTTT; CDR3: CASSFQGHPNTGELFF
V: TRBV27; D: TRBD2; size: .; J: TRBJ2-3; DNA: TGTGCCAGCAGTTTACCTAGCGGGGGTTCAGATACGCAGTATTTT; CDR3: CASSLPSGGSDTQYF
V: TRBV5-1; D: TRBD1; size: .; J: TRBJ1-4; DNA: TGCGCCAGCAGCCCGGGACAGGGGTATGAAAAACTGTTTTTT; CDR3: CASSPGQGYEKLFF
V: TRBV6-5; D: TRBD2; size: .; J: TRBJ2-7; DNA: TGTGCCAGTCTTCTTAGCGGGGGTATCTACGAGCAGTACTTC; CDR3: CASLLSGGIYEQYF
V: TRBV11-2; D: .; size: .; J: TRBJ2-6; DNA: TGTGCCAGCAGGACAGCCCTCCGCTCTGGGGCCAACGTCCTGACTTTC; CDR3: CASRTALRSGANVLTF
V: TRBV6-1; D: TRBD1; size: few; J: TRBJ1-1; DNA: TGTGCCAGCAGTGAAGCAGGGGGCTGGACTGAAGCTTTCTTT; CDR3: CASSEAGGWTEAFF
V: TRBV7-9; D: .; size: few; J: TRBJ1-3; DNA: TGTGCCAGCAGCTTAGGGGAGGCCACTGGAAACACCATATATTTT; CDR3: CASSLGEATGNTIYF
V: TRBV6-5; D: .; size: .; J: TRBJ2-7; DNA: TGTGCCAGCACCGAAGGTGGGGGGAGGTCCTACGAGCAGTACTTC; CDR3: CASTEGGGRSYEQYF
V: TRBV27; D: TRBD1; size: .; J: TRBJ1-1; DNA: TGTGCCAGCACCAACCTCGGGACAGGGACTGAAGCTTTCTTT; CDR3: CASTNLGTGTEAFF
V: TRBV10-3; D: .; size: .; J: TRBJ2-5; DNA: TGTGCCATCAGCCGGGATCCCCAAGAGACCCAGTACTTC; CDR3: CAISRDPQETQYF
V: TRBV5-1; D: .; size: .; J: TRBJ1-1; DNA: TGCGCCAGCAGCTTGTTACCCTTTGGACAGTGGGGCATGAACACTGAAGCTTTCTTT; CDR3: CASSLLPFGQWGMNTEAFF
V: TRBV6-5; D: TRBD1; size: .; J: TRBJ2-3; DNA: TGTGCCAGCAGTTACAAACCGGGACAGAGCACAGATACGCAGTATTTT; CDR3: CASSYKPGQSTDTQYF
V: TRBV4-2; D: .; size: .; J: TRBJ2-2; DNA: TGTGCCAGCAGCCTACGGGGTGGCACCGGGGAGCTGTTTTTT; CDR3: CASSLRGGTGELFF
V: TRBV5-1; D: TRBD1; size: few; J: TRBJ1-2; DNA: TGCGCCAGCAGCTTGCAGGGGGCTAACTATGGCTACACCTTC; CDR3: CASSLQGANYGYTF
V: TRBV27; D: TRBD1; size: .; J: TRBJ1-2; DNA: TGTGCCAGCAGGAACCCGGACAGGGGGCTTCGTGGCTACACCTTC; CDR3: CASRNPDRGLRGYTF
V: TRBV7-2; D: .; size: .; J: TRBJ2-5; DNA: TGTGCCAGCAGCTTAACAACAGAGACCCAGTACTTC; CDR3: CASSLTTETQYF
V: TRBV4-1; D: .; size: .; J: TRBJ2-7; DNA: TGCGCCAGCAGCCCCACCCCGACAGATGAGTACGAGCAGTACTTC; CDR3: CASSPTPTDEYEQYF
V: TRBV5-5; D: .; size: .; J: TRBJ1-1; DNA: TGTGCCAGCAGCCCACTGACCGACTACACTGAAGCTTTCTTT; CDR3: CASSPLTDYTEAFF
V: TRBV24-1; D: TRBD1; size: .; J: TRBJ2-3; DNA: TGTGCCACCAGTCACCCGACAGGGACAGATACGCAGTATTTT; CDR3: CATSHPTGTDTQYF
V: TRBV2; D: .; size: .; J: TRBJ1-5; DNA: TGTGCCAGCAGTGAAGGGACAGAAAACCGGCCCCAGCATTTT; CDR3: CASSEGTENRPQHF
V: TRBV6-1; D: TRBD2; size: .; J: TRBJ2-7; DNA: TGTGCCAGCAGTGAATTCTATGGCGGGGGGACCCTTGAACCCTACGAGCAGTACTTC; CDR3: CASSEFYGGGTLEPYEQYF
V: TRBV2; D: .; size: .; J: TRBJ2-2; DNA: TGTGCCAGCAGTCACCTTACAGGGGGGGCGAACACCGGGGAGCTGTTTTTT; CDR3: CASSHLTGGANTGELFF
V: TRBV7-2; D: TRBD1; size: few; J: TRBJ1-1; DNA: TGTGCCAGCAGCTCGTGGACAGGGAGCCTTGAAGCTTTCTTT; CDR3: CASSSWTGSLEAFF
V: TRBV18; D: .; size: .; J: TRBJ2-7; DNA: TGTGCCAGCTCACCACCGTCCGTCTACGAGCAGTACTTC; CDR3: CASSPPSVYEQYF
V: TRBV9; D: TRBD1; size: .; J: TRBJ1-1; DNA: TGTGCCAGCACCCCGAGGGGGCAGTCCTCGAACACTGAAGCTTTCTTT; CDR3: CASTPRGQSSNTEAFF